The 11 T cell receptor beta chains below come from one sample, sequenced in a study of blood T cell repertoires in COVID-19. Measured with immunoSEQ multiplex PCR; TCRdb has only the in-frame clones, and not every one. The table records about 36,000 clones, roughly four fifths of them present only once. Sequenced sample: peripheral blood. The receptors derive from a human donor in a cohort sampled during active or convalescent COVID-19. The donor label of this sample is uncertain.

The sample holds one count of this clone. The V gene is TRBV6-5, the J gene TRBJ2-5; a possible D gene is TRBD1 (6 bases). V gave up 6 bases and J gave up 5 bases, with 16 bases separating them. Germline CDR1 MNHEY, CDR2 SVGAGI. The CDR3 consists of 14 residues. CDR3 sequence (DNA): TGTGCCAGCAGCCTCGGCAGGGGAGCGGAGACCCAGTACTTC. It yields the protein CASSLGRGAETQYF.

The CDR3 nucleotides read TGTGCCAGCAGCTTAGGTGCGGCCACAGATACGCAGTATTTT. This encodes CASSLGAATDTQYF. V is TRBV7-3 and J is TRBJ2-3; D not certain. This CDR3 is built from 14 residues. The V gene's germline CDR1 is SGHTA and CDR2 FQGTGA. The germline V and J ends were trimmed by 2 bases and 2 bases, with 8 bases remaining between them.

The chain combines TRBV28 with TRBJ1-6, with D perhaps TRBD1 (6 bases). V lost 10 bases and J 7 bases, leaving 14 bases between the germline ends. The germline CDR1 and CDR2 sequences are MDHEN and SYDVKM. The CDR3 consists of 13 residues. The CDR3 sequence: CATLKQGNSPLHF. In nucleotides, the CDR3 is TGTGCCACCCTAAAACAGGGAAATTCACCCCTCCACTTT.

The rearrangement links TRBV7-2 to TRBJ1-3, with a weak D call TRBD1 (6 bases). Germline V gene lookup returns CDR1 SGHTA and CDR2 FQGNSA. V dropped 5 bases and J dropped 0 bases, with 17 bases sitting between them. This CDR3 spans 17 amino acids. In nucleotides, the CDR3 is TGTGCCAGCAGCACAGGACAGATTCTTTACTCTGGAAACACCATATATTTT. It specifies CASSTGQILYSGNTIYF.

V is TRBV6-5 and J is TRBJ1-1; TRBD1 is a possible D gene (5 bases). CDR3 size: 12 residues. Germline V CDR1 and CDR2: MNHEY, SVGAGI. Trimming pared 10 bases from V and 4 bases from J, leaving 13 bases between. For the CDR3, the DNA is TGTGCCACACGCCAGGGTGGCACTGAAGCTTTCTTT. Amino acid sequence: CATRQGGTEAFF.

This clone turned up a few times. This chain uses TRBV11-2 with TRBJ2-1; 7 nucleotides agree with TRBD2. The CDR3 covers 15 residues. CDR1 is SGHAT, CDR2 FQNNGV, per germline. The ends lost 5 bases at V and 3 bases at J; junction bases unmatched: 7. DNA for the CDR3: TGTGCCAGCAGCGTATCTAGCGGATTCTACAATGAGCAGTTCTTC. Amino acid sequence: CASSVSSGFYNEQFF.

The chain has TRBV19 and TRBJ2-7; maybe TRBD1 (6 bases). Trimming cost V 5 bases and J 2 bases, with 13 bases left between them. This CDR3 is 14 amino acids long. The germline V gene encodes CDR1 LNHDA and CDR2 SQIVND (reference sequence). CDR3 sequence: CASSAFGGAYEQYF. CDR3 DNA sequence: TGTGCCAGTAGTGCATTTGGGGGCGCCTACGAGCAGTACTTC. Supplemented by reference TRBV19 and TRBJ2-7, the full variable domain reads DGGITQSPKYLFRKEGQNVTLSCEQNLNHDAMYWYRQDPGQGLRLIYYSQIVNDFQKGDIAEGYSVSREKKESFPLTVTSAQKNPTAFYLCASSAFGGAYEQYFGPGTRLTVT.

This clone was seen once. The chain joins TRBV30 to TRBJ1-4; tentatively, D is TRBD1 (5 bases). Per the germline V gene, CDR1 is GTSNPN and CDR2 is SVGIG (reference sequence). Trimming left V 3 bases short and J 8 bases short, with 7 bases between. CDR3 length equals 11 residues. The CDR3 spells CAWRQEEKLFF. The CDR3 nucleotides are TGTGCCTGGAGACAGGAAGAAAAACTGTTTTTT.

A few counts support this clone. The V call is TRBV14, the J call TRBJ1-1, with D possibly TRBD1 on 6 matching bases. The CDR3 runs 15 residues. Germline values: CDR1 SGHDN, CDR2 FVKESK. Trimming pared 1 base from V and 1 base from J, leaving 10 bases between. The CDR3 DNA is TGTGCCAGCAGCCAAGGACAGGCGACGAACACTGAAGCTTTCTTT. Protein product: CASSQGQATNTEAFF.

The rearrangement links TRBV10-3 to TRBJ1-5; unclear D gene. Trimming pared 8 bases from V and 3 bases from J, leaving 8 bases between. In germline, CDR1 is ENHRY, CDR2 SYGVKD. The CDR3 runs 12 residues. DNA of the CDR3: TGTGCCATCGGACGGGACAATCAGCCCCAGCATTTT. This codes for CAIGRDNQPQHF.

The chain links TRBV7-9 to TRBJ2-7, with TRBD2 matching 10 bases. Germline V lookup: CDR1 SEHNR, CDR2 FQNEAQ (reference sequence). V shed 8 bases, J shed 7 bases, and the junction held 8 bases outside the gene matches. The CDR3 has 13 residues. DNA for the CDR3: TGTGCCAGCCGGAGTAGCGGGAGGACTGAGCAGTACTTC. The encoded protein is CASRSSGRTEQYF.